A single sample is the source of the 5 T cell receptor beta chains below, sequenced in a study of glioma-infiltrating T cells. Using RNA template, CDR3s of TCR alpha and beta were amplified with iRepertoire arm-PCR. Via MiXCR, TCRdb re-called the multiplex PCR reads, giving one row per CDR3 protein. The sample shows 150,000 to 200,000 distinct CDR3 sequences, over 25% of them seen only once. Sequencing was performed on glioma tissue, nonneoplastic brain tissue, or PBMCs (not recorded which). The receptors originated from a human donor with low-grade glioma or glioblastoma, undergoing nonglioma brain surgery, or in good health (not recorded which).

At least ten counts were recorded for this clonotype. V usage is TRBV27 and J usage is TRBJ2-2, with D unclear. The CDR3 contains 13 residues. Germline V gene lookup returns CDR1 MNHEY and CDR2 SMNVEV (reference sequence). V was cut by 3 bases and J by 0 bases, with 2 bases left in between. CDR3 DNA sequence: TGTGCCAGCAGTTTCGCGAACACCGGGGAGCTGTTTTTT. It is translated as CASSFANTGELFF.

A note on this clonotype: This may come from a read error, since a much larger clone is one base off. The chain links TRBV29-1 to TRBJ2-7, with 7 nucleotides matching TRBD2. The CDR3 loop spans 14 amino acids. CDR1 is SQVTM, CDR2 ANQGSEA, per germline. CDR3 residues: CRVKREVSSYEQYF. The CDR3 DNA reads TGCAGAGTTAAACGGGAGGTGAGCTCCTACGAGCAGTACTTC.

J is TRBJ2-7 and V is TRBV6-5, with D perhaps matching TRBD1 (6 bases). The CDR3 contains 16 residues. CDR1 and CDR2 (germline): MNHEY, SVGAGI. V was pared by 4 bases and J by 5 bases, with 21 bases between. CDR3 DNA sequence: TGTGCCAGCAGTTCCCCTTACTCCCTGGGGGACAACGAGCAGTACTTC. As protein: CASSSPYSLGDNEQYF.

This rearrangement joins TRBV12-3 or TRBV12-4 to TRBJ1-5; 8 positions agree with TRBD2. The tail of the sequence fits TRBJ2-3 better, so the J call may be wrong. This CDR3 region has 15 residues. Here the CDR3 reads CASSFPGGGGGKQYF. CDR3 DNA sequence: TGTGCCAGCAGTTTCCCGGGGGGGGGGGGCGGGAAACAGTATTTT.

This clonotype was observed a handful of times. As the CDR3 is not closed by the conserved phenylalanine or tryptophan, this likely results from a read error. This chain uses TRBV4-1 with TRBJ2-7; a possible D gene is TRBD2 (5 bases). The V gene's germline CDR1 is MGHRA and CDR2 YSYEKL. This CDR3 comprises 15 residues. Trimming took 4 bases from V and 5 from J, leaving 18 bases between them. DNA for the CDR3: TGCGCCAGCAGCCCAGGACCTCACCCCGGGGACGAGCAGTACTCC. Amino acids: CASSPGPHPGDEQYS.